This TCR beta chain was profiled in a study of radiation and T cells in renal cell carcinoma. As to time point: baseline pretreatment blood. The treatment is: 15 Gy SBRT to primary tumor, nephrectomy 4 weeks later. This CDR3 spans 13 amino acids. The germline V gene encodes CDR1 SEHNR and CDR2 FQNEAQ (reference sequence). V lost 5 bases and J lost 4, with 11 bases in between. Clones were sequenced by immunoSEQ multiplex PCR, and TCRdb holds only the in-frame ones, with some missing. The sample lists 110,000 to 150,000 clones, roughly 80% seen once, with approximately 22% in the top ten. The chain uses TRBV7-9 and TRBJ1-2; no firm D call. This TCR was sampled from a woman aged 50 to 65 with renal cell carcinoma. The sequenced sample was blood, obtained from a patient whose treatment included radiotherapy and nephrectomy. The CDR3 DNA follows: TGTGCCAGCAGCCCTGGAAGCCCCTATGGCTACACCTTC. This codes for CASSPGSPYGYTF.